These T cell receptor beta chains were read from a single sample in a study of T-cell reconstitution after alpha-beta-depleted transplantation in children. TCRdb re-called the PCR reads through MiXCR, storing one row per CDR3 protein. The repertoire holds fewer than 550,000 distinct CDR3 sequences, with roughly 10% as singletons. Sequenced material: PBMCs from the stem cell graft donor, taken from the stem cell graft. The receptors here all came from a human donor who donated a stem cell graft to a child with acute myeloid leukemia. Both conserved end residues are part of each CDR3. D genes are given only for firm matches. A clone size is listed for some rows: how often the clone was seen (once, few, many), or a class if it is expanded.

J gene,V gene,D gene,clone size,CDR3 DNA,CDR3 protein
TRBJ2-1,TRBV7-2,TRBD2,-,TGTGCCAGCAGCTCCTCTAGCGGGGGGTCACATGAGCAGTTCTTC,CASSSSSGGSHEQFF
TRBJ2-7,TRBV7-3,TRBD2,-,TGTGCCAGCAGCTTAATGGCTAGCGGGAGGTACGAGCAGTACTTC,CASSLMASGRYEQYF
TRBJ2-2,TRBV19,TRBD1,-,TGTGCCAGTAAAACTGGGACAGGGTGGACCGGGGAGCTGTTTTTT,CASKTGTGWTGELFF
TRBJ2-5,TRBV6-5,-,many,TGTGCCAGCAGTTATTTTTCAGGTTTCGACAGAGAGACCCAGTACTTC,CASSYFSGFDRETQYF
TRBJ1-1,TRBV29-1,-,few,TGCAGCGTTTCGGAACAGGGGAACACTGAAGCTTTCTTT,CSVSEQGNTEAFF
TRBJ2-1,TRBV6-2/TRBV6-3,TRBD2,few,TGTGCCAGCAGACGACTAGCGAGCTACAATGAGCAGTTCTTC,CASRRLASYNEQFF
TRBJ1-1,TRBV5-8,TRBD1,few,TGTGCCAGCAGCCGGGGACAGGGGAGAAGAACTGAAGCTTTCTTT,CASSRGQGRRTEAFF
TRBJ2-4,TRBV20-1,TRBD1,many,TGCAGTGCTAGGGGGGACAGTGTAAACATTCAGTACTTC,CSARGDSVNIQYF
TRBJ2-5,TRBV5-1,TRBD2,few,TGCGCCAGCAGCACCGGACTAGGAGAGACCCAGTACTTC,CASSTGLGETQYF
TRBJ2-7,TRBV5-4,-,many,TGTGCCAGCAGCATGGACAGCTACGAGCAGTACTTC,CASSMDSYEQYF
TRBJ1-2,TRBV12-3/TRBV12-4,-,-,TGTGCCAGCAGTCCTTCGGGACGGGAGATCGGTGGCTACACCTTC,CASSPSGREIGGYTF
TRBJ2-1,TRBV5-1,TRBD2,-,TGCGCCAGCAGCATGCCCGTCCTTCCGGGACTAGCGGGAGGGCGCTTCTACAATGAGCAGTTCTTC,CASSMPVLPGLAGGRFYNEQFF
TRBJ2-2,TRBV20-1,TRBD1,-,TGCTGTGCTAAGGCCAGCGGGACAGGGGGCTGGAACACCGGGGAGCTGTTTTTT,CCAKASGTGGWNTGELFF
TRBJ2-7,TRBV6-2/TRBV6-3,-,-,TGTGCCAGCAGCCCTATCAGCGTATTCTCCTACGAGCAGTACTTC,CASSPISVFSYEQYF
TRBJ2-4,TRBV4-2,-,few,TGTGCCAGCAGCCAAGATAGTGCGGGTCGAGCCAAAAACATTCAGTACTTC,CASSQDSAGRAKNIQYF
TRBJ2-3,TRBV29-1,-,many,TGCAGCGTTGGGAAGTGGGCTGCCGAAGATACGCAGTATTTT,CSVGKWAAEDTQYF
TRBJ2-5,TRBV5-1,-,few,TGCGCCAGCAGCTTGGAGGGGCAGAAGCAAGAGACCCAGTACTTC,CASSLEGQKQETQYF
TRBJ2-3,TRBV10-3,TRBD1,few,TGTGCCAGCCTCCCCGGACAGGGAGGAGATACGCAGTATTTT,CASLPGQGGDTQYF
TRBJ1-2,TRBV29-1,-,many,TGCAGCGTTGGTCGGTCGGCAGGGAGTAACTATGGCTACACCTTC,CSVGRSAGSNYGYTF
TRBJ1-1,TRBV11-2,TRBD1,-,TGTGCCAGCAGGGGACAGTCGATGAACACTGAAGCTTTCTTT,CASRGQSMNTEAFF
TRBJ2-3,TRBV12-3/TRBV12-4,-,-,TGTGCCAGCAGTCCCACCTTGGGTACGCAGTATTTT,CASSPTLGTQYF
TRBJ1-2,TRBV20-1,-,-,TGCAGTGCTAGAGGGTACAGTGAAGGCGGCTACACCTTC,CSARGYSEGGYTF
TRBJ2-1,TRBV7-3,TRBD2,-,TGTGCCAGCAGCTCCCCCAGGTTAGCGGGGGGGAACAATGAGCAGTTCTTC,CASSSPRLAGGNNEQFF
TRBJ1-4,TRBV24-1,TRBD1,few,TGTGCCACCAGTGACCCAGGGACAGGGGGCGCGGCTAATGAAAAACTGTTTTTT,CATSDPGTGGAANEKLFF
TRBJ1-1,TRBV30,-,many,TGTGCCTGGGCCCAGACGACGGTGAACACTGAAGCTTTCTTT,CAWAQTTVNTEAFF
TRBJ2-3,TRBV18,-,-,TGTGCCAGCTCACCATGGGCAGGGAAGGATACGCAGTATTTT,CASSPWAGKDTQYF